This is a list of T cell receptor beta chains from one sample in a study of cytomegalovirus exposure and HLA in healthy donors. Measured with immunoSEQ multiplex PCR; TCRdb has only the in-frame clones, and not every one. The profile shows over 150,000 clones, over 70% of them singletons. Sequencing input: PBMCs. The origin of the receptors is a man younger than 45 in good health and CMV-seronegative. Each CDR3 is given with its conserved first and last residue. A D gene is named only where the DNA matches it firmly. Expanded clones get a size class; other rows say once, few or many, or leave the size out.

J,D,size,V,CDR3,DNA
TRBJ1-4,-,few,TRBV28,CASSLSWEELFF,TGTGCCAGCAGTTTGTCTTGGGAGGAACTGTTTTTT
TRBJ2-1,TRBD1,-,TRBV27,CASSLITGGAEQFF,TGTGCCAGCAGTTTAATTACAGGGGGCGCCGAACAGTTCTTC
TRBJ2-3,-,few,TRBV2,CASSETRGGPTQYF,TGTGCCAGCAGTGAAACCCGAGGAGGACCCACGCAGTATTTT
TRBJ2-5,-,-,TRBV2,CASSTNHQETQYF,TGTGCCAGCAGCACAAACCACCAAGAGACCCAGTACTTC
TRBJ2-1,TRBD2,-,TRBV5-1,CASSFTSDNYNEQFF,TGCGCCAGCAGCTTTACTAGCGATAACTACAATGAGCAGTTCTTC
TRBJ1-1,TRBD1,-,TRBV7-2,CASSGHRGSEAFF,TGTGCCAGCAGCGGCCACAGGGGCTCTGAAGCTTTCTTT
TRBJ2-1,TRBD2,-,TRBV5-1,CASSISGGRYNEQFF,TGCGCCAGCAGCATTAGCGGGGGGCGGTACAATGAGCAGTTCTTC
TRBJ2-7,-,few,TRBV7-2,CASSQGSYEQYF,TGTGCCAGCAGCCAAGGGAGCTACGAGCAGTACTTC
TRBJ2-7,-,-,TRBV7-2,CASSLGQVAYEQYF,TGTGCCAGCAGCTTGGGGCAGGTTGCCTACGAGCAGTACTTC
TRBJ2-7,TRBD1,once,TRBV29-1,CSVEKQGANEQYF,TGCAGCGTTGAAAAGCAGGGGGCTAACGAGCAGTACTTC
TRBJ2-7,TRBD1,-,TRBV15,CATSRDGTGGREQYF,TGTGCCACCAGCAGAGATGGGACAGGTGGACGCGAGCAGTACTTC
TRBJ2-3,TRBD2,once,TRBV7-8,CASSKLAGGPEDTQYF,TGTGCCAGCAGCAAGCTAGCGGGGGGCCCGGAGGATACGCAGTATTTT
TRBJ1-1,TRBD1,-,TRBV7-2,CASSPRGLSAFF,TGTGCCAGCAGTCCCAGGGGGCTGAGCGCTTTCTTT
TRBJ1-1,TRBD1,-,TRBV2,CASKPGQGGPEAFF,TGTGCCAGCAAGCCGGGACAGGGAGGACCTGAAGCTTTCTTT
TRBJ2-7,TRBD2,-,TRBV5-1,CASSFSGDSYEQYF,TGCGCCAGCAGCTTCAGCGGGGACTCCTACGAGCAGTACTTC
TRBJ2-7,TRBD1,-,TRBV5-1,CASSTRQGRTYEQYF,TGCGCCAGCAGCACAAGACAGGGGAGGACCTACGAGCAGTACTTC
TRBJ2-3,TRBD2,-,TRBV2,CASSASPGGSTDTQYF,TGTGCCAGCAGCGCAAGCCCGGGGGGGAGCACAGATACGCAGTATTTT
TRBJ1-2,TRBD1,-,TRBV30,CAWSGPIQGRQYYGYTF,TGTGCCTGGAGTGGCCCGATACAGGGGCGACAGTACTATGGCTACACCTTC
TRBJ1-1,-,-,TRBV18,CASSIGGNTEAFF,TGTGCCAGCTCCATCGGGGGAAACACTGAAGCTTTCTTT
TRBJ1-1,-,-,TRBV19,CASSIEISAVTEAFF,TGTGCCAGTAGTATAGAAATATCGGCGGTCACTGAAGCTTTCTTT
TRBJ2-3,-,-,TRBV7-8,CASSPGTTDTQYF,TGTGCCAGCAGCCCAGGGACAACAGATACGCAGTATTTT
TRBJ1-5,TRBD1,few,TRBV6-1,CASSKQGYQPQHF,TGTGCCAGCAGTAAACAGGGGTATCAGCCCCAGCATTTT
TRBJ2-7,TRBD2,-,TRBV20-1,CSAPKSGNTIF,TGCAGTGCTCCAAAGAGCGGGAATACGATCTTC
TRBJ1-6,TRBD1,-,TRBV14,CASSPRSDRGNSPLHF,TGTGCCAGCAGCCCCCGGAGCGACAGGGGGAATTCACCCCTCCACTTT
TRBJ2-5,TRBD2,-,TRBV7-2,CASSLASGLQETQYF,TGTGCCAGCAGCTTAGCTAGCGGGCTCCAAGAGACCCAGTACTTC
TRBJ2-2,-,-,TRBV5-6,CASSLGWGSADTGELFF,TGTGCCAGCAGCTTGGGGTGGGGCAGCGCGGACACCGGGGAGCTGTTTTTT
TRBJ1-4,-,-,TRBV18,CASSPRDKTNEKLFF,TGTGCCAGCTCACCACGGGACAAGACAAATGAAAAACTGTTTTTT
TRBJ1-1,-,few,TRBV19,CASEMNTEAFF,TGTGCCAGTGAGATGAACACTGAAGCTTTCTTT
TRBJ2-5,-,few,TRBV5-4,CASSSKEHGLRTQYF,TGTGCCAGCAGCTCAAAGGAGCATGGATTGAGAACCCAGTACTTC
TRBJ2-2,-,-,TRBV18,CASSPSGTGELFF,TGTGCCAGCTCACCATCGGGGACCGGGGAGCTGTTTTTT
TRBJ1-1,-,-,TRBV19,CASSIQFLGGASTEAFF,TGTGCCAGTAGCATTCAGTTTCTTGGAGGGGCTAGCACTGAAGCTTTCTTT
TRBJ1-5,-,-,TRBV2,CASSDRVNQPQHF,TGTGCCAGCAGTGACAGGGTGAATCAGCCCCAGCATTTT
TRBJ2-1,-,once,TRBV4-3,CASSQDRRAYNEQFF,TGCGCCAGCAGCCAAGATCGGAGGGCCTACAATGAGCAGTTCTTC
TRBJ1-1,TRBD1,-,TRBV9,CASSVAGRGTEAFF,TGTGCCAGCAGCGTAGCTGGCAGGGGGACTGAAGCTTTCTTT
TRBJ1-5,TRBD1,-,TRBV7-8,CASSPGQGSNQPQHF,TGTGCCAGCAGTCCTGGACAGGGAAGCAATCAGCCCCAGCATTTT
TRBJ2-7,-,few,TRBV2,CASSRDNYEQYF,TGTGCCAGCAGCCGGGACAACTACGAGCAGTACTTC
TRBJ2-7,-,-,TRBV6-5,CASSYSRQGISEQYF,TGTGCCAGCAGTTACTCGCGGCAGGGGATAAGCGAGCAGTACTTC
TRBJ2-5,-,-,TRBV5-4,CASSQEGAGETQYF,TGTGCCAGCAGCCAGGAGGGGGCTGGAGAGACCCAGTACTTC
TRBJ2-5,-,-,TRBV6-6,CASSYSIGGGGETQYF,TGTGCCAGCAGTTACTCGATAGGGGGGGGCGGGGAGACCCAGTACTTC
TRBJ2-7,-,-,TRBV5-6,CASSLAGRQGGEQYF,TGTGCCAGCAGCTTGGCCGGGAGACAGGGTGGCGAGCAGTACTTC
TRBJ1-2,-,-,TRBV7-2,CASSLTGLGYTF,TGTGCCAGCAGCTTAACAGGGTTGGGCTACACCTTC
TRBJ1-1,-,-,TRBV4-2,CASSPYEQAAYTEAFF,TGTGCCAGCAGCCCGTACGAACAGGCCGCATACACTGAAGCTTTCTTT
TRBJ2-5,TRBD1,-,TRBV6-1,CASSELPRGLGETQYF,TGTGCCAGCAGTGAACTGCCCAGGGGGCTCGGGGAGACCCAGTACTTC
TRBJ1-1,TRBD1,few,TRBV9,CASSPGTGGTEAFF,TGTGCCAGCAGCCCGGGGACAGGGGGCACTGAAGCTTTCTTT
TRBJ1-5,-,-,TRBV6-5,CASSQIRGYNQPQHF,TGTGCCAGCAGCCAGATTCGGGGGTACAATCAGCCCCAGCATTTT